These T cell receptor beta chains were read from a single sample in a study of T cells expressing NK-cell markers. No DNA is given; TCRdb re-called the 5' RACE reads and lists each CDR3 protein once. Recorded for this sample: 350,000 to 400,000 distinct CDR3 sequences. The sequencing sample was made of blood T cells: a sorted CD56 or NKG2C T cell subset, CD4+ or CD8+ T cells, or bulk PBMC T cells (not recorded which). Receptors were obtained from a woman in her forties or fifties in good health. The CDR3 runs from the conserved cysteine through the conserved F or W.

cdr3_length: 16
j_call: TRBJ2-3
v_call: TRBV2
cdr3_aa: CASSARRVVHTDTQYF

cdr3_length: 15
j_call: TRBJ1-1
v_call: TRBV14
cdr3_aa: CASSQDPMDRAEAFF

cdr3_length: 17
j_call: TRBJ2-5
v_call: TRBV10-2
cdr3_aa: CASRKLAGGASQETQYF

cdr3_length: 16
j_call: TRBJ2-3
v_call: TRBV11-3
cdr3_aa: CASSHTPIAGGDTQYF

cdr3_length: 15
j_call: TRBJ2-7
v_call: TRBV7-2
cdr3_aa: CASSRLTRTDYEQYF

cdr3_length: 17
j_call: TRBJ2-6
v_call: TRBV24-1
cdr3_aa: CATSDPSPSSGANVLTF

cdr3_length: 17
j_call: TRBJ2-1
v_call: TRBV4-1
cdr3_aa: CASSQAGTSGMERGQFF

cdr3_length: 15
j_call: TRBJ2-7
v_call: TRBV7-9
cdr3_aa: CASSLSHGAEYEQYF

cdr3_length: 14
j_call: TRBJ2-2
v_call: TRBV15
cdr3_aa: CATSRGGVTGELFF

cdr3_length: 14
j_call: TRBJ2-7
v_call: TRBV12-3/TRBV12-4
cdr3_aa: CASSYRGPGYEQYF

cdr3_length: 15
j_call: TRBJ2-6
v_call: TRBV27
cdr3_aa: CASSWEGSGANVLTF

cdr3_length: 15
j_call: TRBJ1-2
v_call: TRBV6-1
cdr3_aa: CASSRQEEWSDGYTF

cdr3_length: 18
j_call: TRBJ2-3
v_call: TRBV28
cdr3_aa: CASIPGVAEIFRTDTQYF

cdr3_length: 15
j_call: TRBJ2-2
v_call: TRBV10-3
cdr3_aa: CAISPGQGGTGELFF

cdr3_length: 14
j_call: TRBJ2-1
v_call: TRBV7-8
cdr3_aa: CASSREGRTYEQFF

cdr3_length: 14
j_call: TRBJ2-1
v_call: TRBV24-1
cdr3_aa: CATSEARTVDEQFF

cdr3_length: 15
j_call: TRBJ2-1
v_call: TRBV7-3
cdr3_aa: CASSQPPSGKHEQFF

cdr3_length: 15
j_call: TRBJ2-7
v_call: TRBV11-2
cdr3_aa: CASSFPLAGGHEQYF

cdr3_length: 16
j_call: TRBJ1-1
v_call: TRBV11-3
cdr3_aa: CASSLGEGMFNTEAFF

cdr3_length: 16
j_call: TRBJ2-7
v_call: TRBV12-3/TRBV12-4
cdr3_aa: CASSLSDRPSSYEQYF

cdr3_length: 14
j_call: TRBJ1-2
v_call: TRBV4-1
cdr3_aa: CASSSQGDVYGYTF

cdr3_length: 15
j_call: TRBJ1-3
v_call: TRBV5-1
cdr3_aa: CASRADLNSGNTIYF

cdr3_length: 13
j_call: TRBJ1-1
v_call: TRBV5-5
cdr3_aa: CASSWDWPTEAFF

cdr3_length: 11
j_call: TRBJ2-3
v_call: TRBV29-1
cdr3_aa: CSPERGDTQYF

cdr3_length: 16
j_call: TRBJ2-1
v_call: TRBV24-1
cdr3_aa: CAAATLGRAGVYEQFF

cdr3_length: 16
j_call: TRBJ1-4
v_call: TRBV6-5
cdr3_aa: CASSYSPGQGHEKLFF

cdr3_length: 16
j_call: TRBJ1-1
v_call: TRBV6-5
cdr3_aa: CASSYSGPPMNTEAFF

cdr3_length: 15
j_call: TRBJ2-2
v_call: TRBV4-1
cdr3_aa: CASSQGPGGIGELFF

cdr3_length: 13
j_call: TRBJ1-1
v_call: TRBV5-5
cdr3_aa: CASSSGQVGGAFF

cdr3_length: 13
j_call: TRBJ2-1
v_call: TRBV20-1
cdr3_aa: CSAETGVVNEQFF

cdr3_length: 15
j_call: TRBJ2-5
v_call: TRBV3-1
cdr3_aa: CASSSQGKVGETQYF

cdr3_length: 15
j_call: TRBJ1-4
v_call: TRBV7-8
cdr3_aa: CASSLTGTYNEKLFF

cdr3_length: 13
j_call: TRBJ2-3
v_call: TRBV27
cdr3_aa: CASRHDWGDTQYF

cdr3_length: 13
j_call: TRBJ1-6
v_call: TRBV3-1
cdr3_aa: CASSRQINSPLHF

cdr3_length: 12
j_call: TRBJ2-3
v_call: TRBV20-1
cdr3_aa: CSRRGTADTQYF

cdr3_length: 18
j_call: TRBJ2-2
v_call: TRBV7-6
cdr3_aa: CASSSLTLAGPNTGELFF

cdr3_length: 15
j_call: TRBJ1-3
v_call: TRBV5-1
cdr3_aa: CASSIPTSSGNTIYF

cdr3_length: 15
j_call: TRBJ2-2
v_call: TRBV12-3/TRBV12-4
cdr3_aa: CASGDTGGQTGELFF

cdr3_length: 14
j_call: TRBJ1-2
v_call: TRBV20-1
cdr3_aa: CSARIDRPNYGYTF

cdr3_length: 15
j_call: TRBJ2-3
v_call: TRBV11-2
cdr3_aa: CASSSLKGIGDTQYF

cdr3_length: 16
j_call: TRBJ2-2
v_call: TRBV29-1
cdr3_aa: CSVEWTGTGDTGELFF

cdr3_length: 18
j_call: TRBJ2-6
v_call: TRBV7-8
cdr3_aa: CASSPRQVLSSGANVLTF

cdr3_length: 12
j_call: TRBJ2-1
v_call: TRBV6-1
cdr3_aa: CASSPTGTEQFF

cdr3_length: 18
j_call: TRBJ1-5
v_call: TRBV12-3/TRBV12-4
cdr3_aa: CASSYAGGVGFNNQPQHF

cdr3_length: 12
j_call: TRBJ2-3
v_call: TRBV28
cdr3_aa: CASSTGGDTQYF